The 14 T cell receptor beta chains reported below all come from one sample, sequenced in a study of T-cell reconstitution after alpha-beta-depleted transplantation in children. Preparation of the TCRbeta library involved a method that used unique molecular identifiers. TCRdb reanalysed the PCR reads using MiXCR and keeps one entry per CDR3 protein. The sample gives 450,000 to 700,000 distinct CDR3 sequences, 27% of which show up once; just over 35% is in the top ten. Here the sequenced sample was PBMCs, taken before TCRalphabeta/CD19-depleted stem cell transplant. The source is a boy younger than two with Wiskott-Aldrich syndrome, due to receive a stem cell transplant.

J is TRBJ2-3 and V is TRBV7-9; D not certain. V lost 3 bases and J lost 6, with 13 bases in between. Germline CDR1 SEHNR, CDR2 FQNEAQ (reference sequence). The CDR3 loop spans 14 amino acids. CDR3 DNA: TGTGCCAGCAGCTTCGAGACCACCGTGGATACGCAGTATTTT. Translating gives CASSFETTVDTQYF. The entire variable domain, with the rest obtained from reference TRBV7-9 and TRBJ2-3, is as follows: DTGVSQNPRHKITKRGQNVTFRCDPISEHNRLYWYRQTLGQGPEFLTYFQNEAQLEKSRLLSDRFSAERPKGSFSTLEIQRTEQGDSAMYLCASSFETTVDTQYFGPGTRLTVL.

This clonotype was seen a few times. The chain recombines TRBV5-1 with TRBJ1-6; D gene unclear. Germline V gene data show CDR1 as SGHRS and CDR2 as YFSETQ. V lost 4 bases, J lost 8 bases, and 7 bases lay in between. The CDR3 is 12 amino acids. This CDR3 reads CASSLDDSPLHF. The CDR3 region has the DNA TGCGCCAGCAGCCTAGACGATTCACCCCTCCACTTT.

This clonotype has just a few counts. The chain has TRBV5-1 and TRBJ2-7, with D possibly matching TRBD1 (5 bases). This CDR3 is 13 amino acids long. Germline V gene lookup returns CDR1 SGHRS and CDR2 YFSETQ. V shed 0 bases and J shed 7 bases, with 11 bases lying between them. CDR3 sequence (DNA): TGCGCCAGCAGCTTGGCCCAGGGTCGAGAGCAGTACTTC. This sequence encodes CASSLAQGREQYF.

The V gene is TRBV7-9, the J gene TRBJ2-6; 7 nucleotides line up with TRBD1. After removal of 5 bases from V and 2 bases from J, the junction contained 3 bases not matched to a gene. The CDR3 spans 15 residues. Germline V gene lookup returns CDR1 SEHNR and CDR2 FQNEAQ (reference sequence). In nucleotides, the CDR3 is TGTGCCAGCAGCCAGACAGGGACTGGGGCCAACGTCCTGACTTTC. Its translation: CASSQTGTGANVLTF.

The genes are TRBV5-1 and TRBJ2-7; D tentatively fits TRBD1 or TRBD2 (5 bases each). Trimming shortened V by 5 bases and J by 4 bases, and 19 bases separated the two germline ends. This CDR3 has 15 amino acids. From germline, CDR1 is SGHRS and CDR2 YFSETQ. The CDR3 loop reads CASRNPGPGVYEQYF. The CDR3 nucleotides read TGCGCCAGCAGAAATCCGGGACCTGGTGTATACGAGCAGTACTTC.

The gene calls are TRBV28 and TRBJ2-7; TRBD1 matches 10 bases. V lost 11 bases, J lost 6 bases, and 10 bases stayed unmatched. Germline CDR1 is MDHEN and CDR2 is SYDVKM. CDR3 length: 13 amino acids. The DNA of the CDR3 is TGTGCCTCCCTAGTCCGGGACAGGGGCGAGCAGTACTTC. The encoded protein is CASLVRDRGEQYF. The full variable domain, rest sourced from reference TRBV28 and TRBJ2-7, is DVKVTQSSRYLVKRTGEKVFLECVQDMDHENMFWYRQDPGLGLRLIYFSYDVKMKEKGDIPEGYSVSREKKERFSLILESASTNQTSMYLCASLVRDRGEQYFGPGTRLTVT.

A few counts support this clonotype. The rearrangement uses TRBV12-3 or TRBV12-4 and TRBJ2-1, with D hard to call. The CDR3 covers 14 residues. Trimming removed 6 bases at V and 0 bases at J, with 9 bases between. The CDR3: CASRAKGSYNEQFF. The CDR3 region has the DNA TGTGCCAGCAGGGCCAAGGGCTCCTACAATGAGCAGTTCTTC.

The chain links TRBV20-1 to TRBJ1-1, with a tentative D call TRBD1 (6 bases). This CDR3 comprises 15 residues. The V gene lost 0 bases and the J gene lost 1 base, with 12 bases spanning the gap. Germline V lookup: CDR1 DFQATT, CDR2 SNEGSKA (reference sequence). In DNA, the CDR3 is TGCAGTGCTAGAGAAAATGGGGGCCGGAACACTGAAGCTTTCTTT. It encodes CSARENGGRNTEAFF.

CDR3 coding DNA: TGTGCCAGCAGTGAAAAGGCGCCCATCGGGGAGCTGTTTTTT. This sequence encodes CASSEKAPIGELFF. The genes are TRBV6-1 and TRBJ2-2; D call uncertain. Deletions cut 2 bases from V and 7 bases from J, with 11 bases between. The CDR3 contains 14 residues. Looked up from germline, CDR1 is MNHNS and CDR2 is SASEGT.

This clonotype occurred a few times. The V gene is TRBV3-1, the J gene TRBJ2-7, with 10 bases aligning to TRBD1. V shed 3 bases, J shed 2 bases, and the junction held 7 bases outside the gene matches. The CDR3 loop spans 16 amino acids. The V gene's germline CDR1 is LGHDT and CDR2 YNNKEL (reference sequence). The CDR3 reads CASSHDPGQGTYEQYF. CDR3 nucleotides: TGTGCCAGCAGCCATGACCCGGGACAGGGGACCTACGAGCAGTACTTC.

The chain carries TRBV7-1 and TRBJ2-3, with D tentatively TRBD2 (5 bases). TRBV7-1 is known as an ORF, though its function is uncertain. The V gene lost 4 bases and the J gene lost 2 bases, with 31 bases spanning the gap. This CDR3 is built from 21 residues. The CDR3 spells CASSYPHPTLALRFTTDTQYF. Here the CDR3 DNA reads TGTGCCAGCAGCTATCCCCACCCTACCCTAGCTCTTAGGTTCACCACAGATACGCAGTATTTT.

This chain uses TRBV5-1 with TRBJ2-2, with D possibly TRBD1 on 6 matching bases. The CDR3 loop spans 15 amino acids. The germline CDR1 and CDR2 sequences are SGHRS and YFSETQ. V was trimmed by 10 bases and J by 5 bases, leaving 21 bases between them. This chain's CDR3 is CAGGRGPRRTGELFF. In nucleotides, the CDR3 is TGCGCCGGGGGCCGCGGGCCCAGACGAACCGGGGAGCTGTTTTTT.

Here the CDR3 reads CSAREDITNEKLFF. The CDR3 nucleotides read TGCAGTGCTAGAGAGGACATCACTAATGAAAAACTGTTTTTT. The gene calls are TRBV20-1 and TRBJ1-4, with a possible D match to TRBD1 (5 bases). There are 14 residues in the CDR3. The V and J ends lost 0 bases and 2 bases respectively, with 7 bases between them. Germline CDR1 DFQATT, CDR2 SNEGSKA (reference sequence).

This clonotype was detected a few times. The chain recombines TRBV5-1 with TRBJ1-5, with D tentatively TRBD1 (5 bases). Germline loops: CDR1 SGHRS, CDR2 YFSETQ. CDR3 size: 14 residues. The germline V and J ends were trimmed by 5 bases and 0 bases, with 9 bases remaining between them. The CDR3 DNA is TGCGCCAGCAGTTCGGACATTAGCAATCAGCCCCAGCATTTT. Its protein is CASSSDISNQPQHF.